This is a list of T cell receptor beta chains from one sample in a study of long-term antiretroviral therapy in people with HIV. Produced via immunoSEQ multiplex PCR; TCRdb's table is partial and in-frame only. The sample gives some 23,000 clones, about 80% of which show up once; 11% is in the top ten. The specimen was unsorted PBMCs, collected 1.1 years before starting antiretroviral therapy. These receptors all come from a woman aged 40-49 years with HIV. The CDR3 runs from the conserved cysteine through the conserved F or W. A D gene is named only where the DNA matches it firmly. Only part of the rows carry a size: once, few, many, or a class if the clone is expanded.

CDR3 protein	CDR3 DNA	V gene	J gene	D gene	clone size
CASSEGLASNQETQYF	TGTGCCAGCAGCGAGGGACTAGCGTCAAACCAAGAGACCCAGTACTTC	TRBV5-4	TRBJ2-5	TRBD2	.
CASSYWGKNTEAFF	TGTGCCAGCAGCTACTGGGGGAAGAACACTGAAGCTTTCTTT	TRBV7-6	TRBJ1-1	.	.
CASSIELSRDTQYF	TGTGCCAGTAGTATAGAGCTCAGCAGGGATACGCAGTATTTT	TRBV19	TRBJ2-3	.	.
CASSILQARTDTQYF	TGTGCCAGCTCAATTCTTCAGGCCCGCACAGATACGCAGTATTTT	TRBV18	TRBJ2-3	.	.
CASSEAVNTGELFF	TGCGCCAGCAGTGAGGCGGTAAACACCGGGGAGCTGTTTTTT	TRBV10-1	TRBJ2-2	.	.
CSAGTGEGYGYTF	TGCAGCGCCGGGACAGGGGAAGGCTATGGCTACACCTTC	TRBV29-1	TRBJ1-2	TRBD1	few
CASSFRDEGYTF	TGTGCCAGCAGCTTTAGGGACGAGGGCTACACCTTC	TRBV7-9	TRBJ1-2	.	.
CASSYSPQGGYEQYF	TGTGCCAGCAGTTACTCCCCGCAGGGGGGCTACGAGCAGTACTTC	TRBV6-5	TRBJ2-7	.	.
CASSSTTGERGSTGELFF	TGTGCCAGCAGCTCCACGACAGGGGAGCGGGGGAGCACCGGGGAGCTGTTTTTT	TRBV7-9	TRBJ2-2	.	medium-sized
CASSLGTSVYEQYF	TGTGCCAGCAGCTTGGGGACTAGCGTTTACGAGCAGTACTTC	TRBV5-5	TRBJ2-7	TRBD2	.
CASSLGMADGYTF	TGCGCCAGCAGCTTAGGGATGGCGGATGGCTACACCTTC	TRBV5-1	TRBJ1-2	.	.
CASSLSTGALEAFF	TGTGCCAGCAGTTTAAGTACAGGTGCCCTTGAAGCTTTCTTT	TRBV27	TRBJ1-1	.	.
CASSMGQPNTEAFF	TGTGCCAGTAGTATGGGCCAGCCGAACACTGAAGCTTTCTTT	TRBV19	TRBJ1-1	.	.
CASSLAPGASHDEQYF	TGTGCCAGCAGCTTAGCTCCCGGGGCTAGCCACGACGAGCAGTACTTC	TRBV7-7	TRBJ2-7	.	few
CASSFTGTGSYGYTF	TGTGCCAGCAGCTTTACCGGGACAGGGTCATATGGCTACACCTTC	TRBV5-5	TRBJ1-2	TRBD1	.
CASTGLAVTDTQYF	TGTGCCAGCACTGGACTAGCGGTCACAGATACGCAGTATTTT	TRBV2	TRBJ2-3	TRBD2	.
CASSLGQETQYF	TGCGCCAGCAGCTTGGGTCAAGAGACCCAGTACTTC	TRBV5-1	TRBJ2-5	.	.
CASSLSATNEKLFF	TGTGCCAGCAGCTTATCTGCAACTAATGAAAAACTGTTTTTT	TRBV7-2	TRBJ1-4	.	.
CASSLAGAGEQYF	TGTGCCAGCAGCTTAGCAGGGGCGGGCGAGCAGTACTTC	TRBV7-2	TRBJ2-7	.	.
CASSLRLSGYTF	TGTGCCAGCAGCTTGAGGCTGAGCGGCTACACCTTC	TRBV2	TRBJ1-2	.	few
CASSLGQGSYNEQFF	TGCGCCAGCAGCTTGGGACAGGGTTCCTACAATGAGCAGTTCTTC	TRBV5-1	TRBJ2-1	TRBD1	.
CASSYEEGTQPQHF	TGTGCCAGCAGTTACGAGGAGGGAACGCAGCCCCAGCATTTT	TRBV6-5	TRBJ1-5	.	.
CASSRMDRGGYTF	TGTGCCAGCAGCCGTATGGACAGGGGCGGCTACACCTTC	TRBV7-9	TRBJ1-2	TRBD1	.
CASSQVGQGLGIQYF	TGCGCCAGCAGCCAGGTAGGACAGGGACTTGGCATTCAGTACTTC	TRBV4-1	TRBJ2-4	TRBD1	.
CASSSRRVGGRRDYEQYF	TGTGCCAGCAGCTCTCGCCGGGTGGGGGGGAGACGGGACTACGAGCAGTACTTC	TRBV7-9	TRBJ2-7	TRBD2	few
CASSFLGGNYGYTF	TGTGCCAGCAGTTTTCTGGGTGGCAACTATGGCTACACCTTC	TRBV27	TRBJ1-2	.	.
CAIETGNEQFF	TGTGCCATCGAGACAGGCAATGAGCAGTTCTTC	TRBV10-3	TRBJ2-1	.	.
CASSQQPNTEAFF	TGTGCCAGCAGCCAGCAGCCGAACACTGAAGCTTTCTTT	TRBV14	TRBJ1-1	.	once
CASSPAAADNSPLHF	TGTGCCAGCTCACCAGCCGCGGCAGATAATTCACCCCTCCACTTT	TRBV18	TRBJ1-6	.	.
CSVYRGTETQYF	TGCAGCGTCTACAGGGGTACAGAGACCCAGTACTTC	TRBV29-1	TRBJ2-5	TRBD1	.
CASSQDRGGSPLHF	TGCGCCAGCAGCCAGGACAGGGGGGGTTCACCCCTCCACTTT	TRBV5-1	TRBJ1-6	TRBD1	.
CASSAAPETSGANVLTF	TGTGCCAGCAGCGCCGCCCCCGAAACCTCTGGGGCCAACGTCCTGACTTTC	TRBV5-8	TRBJ2-6	.	.
CASSEPDLYEQYF	TGTGCCAGCAGTGAACCGGACCTCTACGAGCAGTACTTC	TRBV25-1	TRBJ2-7	.	.
CASSPGGANTEAFF	TGTGCCAGCAGCCCCGGGGGTGCGAACACTGAAGCTTTCTTT	TRBV9	TRBJ1-1	.	.
CAISEEKVPDEQYF	TGTGCCATCAGTGAGGAGAAGGTGCCCGACGAGCAGTACTTC	TRBV10-3	TRBJ2-7	.	.
CASSKDRPSNYGYTF	TGTGCCAGCAGCAAAGACAGGCCCTCAAACTATGGCTACACCTTC	TRBV6-5	TRBJ1-2	.	.
CASRRDPGSGNTIYF	TGTGCCAGCAGACGAGATCCCGGCTCTGGAAACACCATATATTTT	TRBV11-2	TRBJ1-3	.	once
CASSLGWGGNEQYF	TGTGCCAGCAGCTTAGGTTGGGGGGGCAACGAGCAGTACTTC	TRBV7-9	TRBJ2-7	.	.
CASSLERQETQYF	TGTGCCAGCAGCTTGGAACGACAAGAGACCCAGTACTTC	TRBV11-2	TRBJ2-5	.	.
CASSQTDNEKLFF	TGCGCCAGCAGCCAGACTGACAATGAAAAACTGTTTTTT	TRBV5-1	TRBJ1-4	.	.
CASSMGTVLTNSGNTIYF	TGTGCCAGCAGCATGGGGACAGTGCTAACAAACTCTGGAAACACCATATATTTT	TRBV7-6	TRBJ1-3	TRBD1	.